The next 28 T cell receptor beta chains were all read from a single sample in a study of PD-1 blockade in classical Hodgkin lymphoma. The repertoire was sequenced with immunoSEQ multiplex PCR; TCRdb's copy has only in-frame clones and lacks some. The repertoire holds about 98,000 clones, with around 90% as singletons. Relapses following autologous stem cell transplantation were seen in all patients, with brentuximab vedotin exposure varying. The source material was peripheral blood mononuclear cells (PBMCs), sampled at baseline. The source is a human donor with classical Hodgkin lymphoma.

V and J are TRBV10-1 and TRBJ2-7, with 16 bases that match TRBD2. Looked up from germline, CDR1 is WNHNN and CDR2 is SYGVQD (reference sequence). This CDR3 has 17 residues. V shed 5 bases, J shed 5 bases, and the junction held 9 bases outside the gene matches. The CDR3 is CASSPGLAGGLIDEQYF. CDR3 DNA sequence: TGCGCCAGCAGTCCGGGACTAGCGGGAGGGTTAATCGACGAGCAGTACTTC.

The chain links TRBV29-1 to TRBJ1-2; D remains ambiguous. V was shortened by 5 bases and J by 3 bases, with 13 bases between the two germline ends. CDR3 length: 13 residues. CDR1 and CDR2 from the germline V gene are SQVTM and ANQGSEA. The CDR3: CSVLFPGDYGYTF. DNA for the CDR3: TGCAGCGTTTTGTTCCCAGGAGACTATGGCTACACCTTC.

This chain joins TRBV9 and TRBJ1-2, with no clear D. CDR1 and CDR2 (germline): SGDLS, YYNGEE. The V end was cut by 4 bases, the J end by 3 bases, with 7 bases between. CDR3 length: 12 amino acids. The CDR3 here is CASSMTDYGYTF. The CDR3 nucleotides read TGTGCCAGCAGCATGACTGACTATGGCTACACCTTC.

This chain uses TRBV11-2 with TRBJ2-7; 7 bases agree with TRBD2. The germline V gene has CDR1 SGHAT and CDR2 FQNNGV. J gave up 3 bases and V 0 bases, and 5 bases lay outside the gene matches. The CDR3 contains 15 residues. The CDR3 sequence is CASSLEGGWSYEQYF. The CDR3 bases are TGTGCCAGCAGCTTAGAGGGAGGGTGGAGCTACGAGCAGTACTTC. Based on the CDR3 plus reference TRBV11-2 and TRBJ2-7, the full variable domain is EAGVAQSPRYKIIEKRQSVAFWCNPISGHATLYWYQQILGQGPKLLIQFQNNGVVDDSQLPKDRFSAERLKGVDSTLKIQPAKLEDSAVYLCASSLEGGWSYEQYFGPGTRLTVT.

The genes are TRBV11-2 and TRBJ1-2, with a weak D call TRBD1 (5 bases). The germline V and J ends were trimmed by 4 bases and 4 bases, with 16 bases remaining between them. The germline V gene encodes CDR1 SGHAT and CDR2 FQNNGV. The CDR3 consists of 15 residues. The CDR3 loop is CASSSGAGRIYGYTF. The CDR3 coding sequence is TGTGCCAGCAGCTCCGGGGCGGGGCGGATCTATGGCTACACCTTC.

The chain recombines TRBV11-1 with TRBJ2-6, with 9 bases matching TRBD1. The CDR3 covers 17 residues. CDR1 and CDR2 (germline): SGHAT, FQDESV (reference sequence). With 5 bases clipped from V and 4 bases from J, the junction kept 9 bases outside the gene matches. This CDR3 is CASSNRDRVAGANVLTF. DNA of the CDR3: TGTGCCAGCAGCAACCGGGACAGGGTGGCCGGGGCCAACGTCCTGACTTTC.

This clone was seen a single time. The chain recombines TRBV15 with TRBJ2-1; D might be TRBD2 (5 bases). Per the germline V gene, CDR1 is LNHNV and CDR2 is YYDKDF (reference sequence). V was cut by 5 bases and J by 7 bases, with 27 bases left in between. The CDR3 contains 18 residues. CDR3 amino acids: CATSPHRSQRLGLNEQFF. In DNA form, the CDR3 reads TGTGCCACCAGCCCTCATCGGAGCCAGCGGTTAGGTCTAAATGAGCAGTTCTTC.

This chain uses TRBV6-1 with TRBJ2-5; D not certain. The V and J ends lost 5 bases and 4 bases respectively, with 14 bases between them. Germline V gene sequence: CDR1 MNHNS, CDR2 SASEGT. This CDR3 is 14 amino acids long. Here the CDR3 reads CASSRAGHSETQYF. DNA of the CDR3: TGTGCCAGCAGTCGAGCCGGGCATTCAGAGACCCAGTACTTC.

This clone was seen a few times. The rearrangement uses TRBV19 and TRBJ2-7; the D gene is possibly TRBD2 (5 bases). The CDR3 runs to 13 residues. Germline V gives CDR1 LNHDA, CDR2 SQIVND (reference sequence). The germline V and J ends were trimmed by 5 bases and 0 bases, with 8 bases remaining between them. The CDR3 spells CASSYGSSYEQYF. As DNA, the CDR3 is TGTGCCAGTAGTTATGGGAGCTCCTACGAGCAGTACTTC. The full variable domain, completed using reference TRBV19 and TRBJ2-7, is DGGITQSPKYLFRKEGQNVTLSCEQNLNHDAMYWYRQDPGQGLRLIYYSQIVNDFQKGDIAEGYSVSREKKESFPLTVTSAQKNPTAFYLCASSYGSSYEQYFGPGTRLTVT.

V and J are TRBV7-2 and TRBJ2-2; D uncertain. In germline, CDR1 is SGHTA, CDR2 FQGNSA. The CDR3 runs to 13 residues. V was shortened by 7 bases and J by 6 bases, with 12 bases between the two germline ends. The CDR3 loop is CASNRFYPGELFF. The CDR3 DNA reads TGTGCCAGCAACCGATTTTACCCCGGGGAGCTGTTTTTT.

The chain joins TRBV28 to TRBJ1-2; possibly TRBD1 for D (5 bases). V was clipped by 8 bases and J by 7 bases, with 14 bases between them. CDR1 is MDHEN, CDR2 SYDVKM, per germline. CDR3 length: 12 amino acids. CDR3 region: CASAEEGRGYTF. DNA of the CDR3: TGTGCCAGCGCGGAGGAGGGACGTGGCTACACCTTC.

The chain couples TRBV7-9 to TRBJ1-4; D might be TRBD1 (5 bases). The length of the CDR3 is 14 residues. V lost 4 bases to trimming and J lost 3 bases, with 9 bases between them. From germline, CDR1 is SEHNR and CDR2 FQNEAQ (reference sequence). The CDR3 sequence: CASSWDRSNEKLFF. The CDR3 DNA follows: TGTGCCAGCAGCTGGGACCGCTCTAATGAAAAACTGTTTTTT.

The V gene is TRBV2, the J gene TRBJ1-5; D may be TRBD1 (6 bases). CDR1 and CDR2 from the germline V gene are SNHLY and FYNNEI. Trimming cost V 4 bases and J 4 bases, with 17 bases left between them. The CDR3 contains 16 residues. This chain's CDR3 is CASSVSRGGANQPQHF. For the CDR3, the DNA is TGTGCCAGCAGTGTGTCCCGAGGGGGAGCAAATCAGCCCCAGCATTTT.

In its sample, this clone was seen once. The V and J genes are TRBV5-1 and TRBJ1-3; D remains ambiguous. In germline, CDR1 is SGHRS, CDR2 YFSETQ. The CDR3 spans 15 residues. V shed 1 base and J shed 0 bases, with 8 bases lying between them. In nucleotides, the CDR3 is TGCGCCAGCAGCTTGAGCCTACTCTCTGGAAACACCATATATTTT. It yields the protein CASSLSLLSGNTIYF.

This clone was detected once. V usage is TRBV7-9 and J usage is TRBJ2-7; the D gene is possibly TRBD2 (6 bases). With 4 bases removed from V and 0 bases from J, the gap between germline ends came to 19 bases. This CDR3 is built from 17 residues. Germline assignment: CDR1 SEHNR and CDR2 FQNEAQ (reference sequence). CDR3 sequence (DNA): TGTGCCAGCAGCTCGCCCCCCCGCGGGGCTATCTCCTACGAGCAGTACTTC. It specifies CASSSPPRGAISYEQYF.

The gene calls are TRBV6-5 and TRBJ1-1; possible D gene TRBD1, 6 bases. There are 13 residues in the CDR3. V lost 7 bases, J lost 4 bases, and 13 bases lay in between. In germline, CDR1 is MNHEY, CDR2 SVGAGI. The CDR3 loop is CASKQGGSTEAFF. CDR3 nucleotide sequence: TGTGCCAGCAAACAGGGCGGGAGCACTGAAGCTTTCTTT.

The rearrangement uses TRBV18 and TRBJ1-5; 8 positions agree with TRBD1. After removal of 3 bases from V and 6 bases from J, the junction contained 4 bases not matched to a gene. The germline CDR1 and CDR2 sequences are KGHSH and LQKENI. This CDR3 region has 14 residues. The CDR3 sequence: CASSPDRAPQPQHF. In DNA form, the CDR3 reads TGTGCCAGCTCACCGGACAGGGCCCCTCAGCCCCAGCATTTT.

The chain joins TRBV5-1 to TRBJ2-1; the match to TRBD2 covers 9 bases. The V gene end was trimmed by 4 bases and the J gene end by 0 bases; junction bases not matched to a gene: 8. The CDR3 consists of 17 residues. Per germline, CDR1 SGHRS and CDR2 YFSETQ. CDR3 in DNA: TGCGCCAGCAGCGGACTAGCGCGAGAGAGCTCCTACAATGAGCAGTTCTTC. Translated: CASSGLARESSYNEQFF.

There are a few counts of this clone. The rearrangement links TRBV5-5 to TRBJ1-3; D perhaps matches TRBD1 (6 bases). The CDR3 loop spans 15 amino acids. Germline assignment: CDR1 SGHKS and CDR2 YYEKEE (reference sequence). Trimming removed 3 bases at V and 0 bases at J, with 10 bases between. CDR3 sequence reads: CASSSPTGSGNTIYF. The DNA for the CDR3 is TGTGCCAGCAGCTCCCCGACAGGCTCTGGAAACACCATATATTTT.

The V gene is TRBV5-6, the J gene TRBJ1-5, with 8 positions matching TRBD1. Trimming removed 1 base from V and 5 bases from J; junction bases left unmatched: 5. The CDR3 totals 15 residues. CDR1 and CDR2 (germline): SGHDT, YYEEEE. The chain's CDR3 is CASSLKDRVHQPQHF. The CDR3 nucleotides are TGTGCCAGCAGCTTGAAGGACAGGGTGCATCAGCCCCAGCATTTT.

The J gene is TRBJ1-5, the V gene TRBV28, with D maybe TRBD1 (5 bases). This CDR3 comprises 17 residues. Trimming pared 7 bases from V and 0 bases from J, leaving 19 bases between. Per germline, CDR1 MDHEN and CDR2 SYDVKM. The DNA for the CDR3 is TGTGCCAGCACCCTCCTCACAGGAGTAAATAGCAATCAGCCCCAGCATTTT. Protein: CASTLLTGVNSNQPQHF.

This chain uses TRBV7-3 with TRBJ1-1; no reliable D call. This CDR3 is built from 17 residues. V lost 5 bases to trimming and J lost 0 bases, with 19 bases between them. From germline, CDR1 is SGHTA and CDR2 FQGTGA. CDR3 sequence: CASSPPLRAPLNTEAFF. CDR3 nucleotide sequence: TGTGCCAGCAGCCCCCCGCTGCGGGCCCCCTTGAACACTGAAGCTTTCTTT.

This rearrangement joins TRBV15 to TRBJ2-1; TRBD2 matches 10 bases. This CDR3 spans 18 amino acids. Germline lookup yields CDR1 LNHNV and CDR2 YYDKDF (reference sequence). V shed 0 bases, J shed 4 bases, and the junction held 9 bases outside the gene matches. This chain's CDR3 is CATSRDVAGTSDYNEQFF. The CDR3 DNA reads TGTGCCACCAGCAGAGATGTCGCGGGGACTAGCGATTACAATGAGCAGTTCTTC.

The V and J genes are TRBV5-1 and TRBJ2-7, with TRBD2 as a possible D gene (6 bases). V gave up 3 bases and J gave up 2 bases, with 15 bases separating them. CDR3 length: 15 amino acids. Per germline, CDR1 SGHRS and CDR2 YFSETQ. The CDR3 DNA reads TGCGCCAGCAGCTGGCTTAGCGGATCAACCTACGAGCAGTACTTC. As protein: CASSWLSGSTYEQYF.

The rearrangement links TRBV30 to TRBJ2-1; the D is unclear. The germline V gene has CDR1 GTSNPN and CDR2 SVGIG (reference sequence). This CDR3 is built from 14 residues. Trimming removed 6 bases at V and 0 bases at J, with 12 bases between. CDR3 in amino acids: CACKLRSSYNEQFF. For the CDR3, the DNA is TGTGCCTGCAAGCTACGGAGCTCCTACAATGAGCAGTTCTTC.

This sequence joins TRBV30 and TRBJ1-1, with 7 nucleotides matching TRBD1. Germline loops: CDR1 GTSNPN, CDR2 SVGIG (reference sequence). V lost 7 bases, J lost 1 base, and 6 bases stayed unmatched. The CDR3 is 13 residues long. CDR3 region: CASEGQPNTEAFF. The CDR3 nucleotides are TGTGCCTCCGAGGGACAGCCGAACACTGAAGCTTTCTTT.

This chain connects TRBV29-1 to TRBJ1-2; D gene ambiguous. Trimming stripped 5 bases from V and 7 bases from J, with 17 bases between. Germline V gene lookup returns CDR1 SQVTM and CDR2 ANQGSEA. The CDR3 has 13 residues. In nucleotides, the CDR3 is TGCAGCGTTCGCGCAGAACGGAGTGGTGGCTACACCTTC. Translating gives CSVRAERSGGYTF.

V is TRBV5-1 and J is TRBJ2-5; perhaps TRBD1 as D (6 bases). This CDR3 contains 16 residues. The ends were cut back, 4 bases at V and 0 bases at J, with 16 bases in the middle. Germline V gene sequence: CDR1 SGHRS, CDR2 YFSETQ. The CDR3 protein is CASSPGQPGYQETQYF. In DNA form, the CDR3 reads TGCGCCAGCAGCCCTGGACAGCCGGGATACCAAGAGACCCAGTACTTC.